This TCR beta chain originates from a study of blood T cell repertoires in COVID-19. Overall study context: From the United States, Italy and Spain came samples of acute and convalescent COVID-19.

The germline V and J ends were trimmed by 4 bases and 0 bases, with 6 bases remaining between them. Germline V gives CDR1 LNHDA, CDR2 SQIVND (reference sequence). The CDR3 has 14 residues. Data came from immunoSEQ multiplex PCR; TCRdb stores just in-frame clones and leaves some out. This sample has fewer than 70,000 clones, with almost 85% found just once. This sequence was found in a man over 45 with acute or convalescent COVID-19. The gene calls are TRBV19 and TRBJ2-2, with D unresolved. Sequencing was carried out using peripheral blood. CDR3 bases: TGTGCCAGTAGTAACTTGCCGAACACCGGGGAGCTGTTTTTT. It encodes CASSNLPNTGELFF.